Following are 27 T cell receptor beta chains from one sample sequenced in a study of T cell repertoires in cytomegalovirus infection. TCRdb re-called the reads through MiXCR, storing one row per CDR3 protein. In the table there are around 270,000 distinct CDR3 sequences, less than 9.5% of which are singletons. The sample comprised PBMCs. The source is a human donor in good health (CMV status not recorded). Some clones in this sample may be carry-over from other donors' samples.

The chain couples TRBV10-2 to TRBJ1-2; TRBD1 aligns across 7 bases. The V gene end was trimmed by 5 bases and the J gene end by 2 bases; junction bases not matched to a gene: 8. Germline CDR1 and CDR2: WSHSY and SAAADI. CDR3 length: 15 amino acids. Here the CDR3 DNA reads TGCGCCAGCAGTTTTTTAGGGGGCGCGAACTATGGCTACACCTTC. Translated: CASSFLGGANYGYTF.

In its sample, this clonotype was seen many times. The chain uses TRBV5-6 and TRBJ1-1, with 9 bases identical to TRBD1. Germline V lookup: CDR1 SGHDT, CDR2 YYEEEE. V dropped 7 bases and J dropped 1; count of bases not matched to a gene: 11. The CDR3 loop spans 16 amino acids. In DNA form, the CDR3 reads TGTGCCAGCTTAGCTAAACAGGGGGCGCCGAACACTGAAGCTTTCTTT. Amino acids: CASLAKQGAPNTEAFF.

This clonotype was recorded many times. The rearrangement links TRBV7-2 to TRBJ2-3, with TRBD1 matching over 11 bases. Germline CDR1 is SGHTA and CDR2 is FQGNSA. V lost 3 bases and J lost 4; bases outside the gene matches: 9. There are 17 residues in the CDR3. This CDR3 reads CASSFPVGTGGSDTQYF. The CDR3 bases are TGTGCCAGCAGCTTCCCTGTGGGGACAGGGGGGTCAGATACGCAGTATTTT. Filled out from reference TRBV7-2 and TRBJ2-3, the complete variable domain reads GAGVSQSPSNKVTEKGKDVELRCDPISGHTALYWYRQSLGQGLEFLIYFQGNSAPDKSGLPSDRFSAERTGGSVSTLTIQRTQQEDSAVYLCASSFPVGTGGSDTQYFGPGTRLTVL.

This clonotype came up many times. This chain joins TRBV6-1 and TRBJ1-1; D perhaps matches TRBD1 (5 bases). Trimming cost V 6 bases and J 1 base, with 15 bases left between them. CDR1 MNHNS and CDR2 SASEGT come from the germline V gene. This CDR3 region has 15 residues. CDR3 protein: CASSLQGASNTEAFF. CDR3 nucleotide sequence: TGTGCCAGCAGCCTCCAAGGGGCCTCGAACACTGAAGCTTTCTTT.

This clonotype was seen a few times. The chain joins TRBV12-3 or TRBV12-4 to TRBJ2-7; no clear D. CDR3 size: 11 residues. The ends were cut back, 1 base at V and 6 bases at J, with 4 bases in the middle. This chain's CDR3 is CASSLDFEQYF. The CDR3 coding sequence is TGTGCCAGCAGTTTAGATTTCGAGCAGTACTTC.

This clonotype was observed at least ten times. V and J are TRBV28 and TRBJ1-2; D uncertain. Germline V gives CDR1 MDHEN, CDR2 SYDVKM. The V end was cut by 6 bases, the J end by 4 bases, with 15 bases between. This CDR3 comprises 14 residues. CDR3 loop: CASRVQSRIYGYTF. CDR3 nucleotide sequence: TGTGCCAGCAGGGTGCAATCTCGCATCTATGGCTACACCTTC.

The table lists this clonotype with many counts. The CDR3 DNA reads as TGTGCCAGCAGATACCGGACTCGGGCTAATTCACCCCTCCACTTT. This sequence encodes CASRYRTRANSPLHF. The chain joins TRBV12-3 or TRBV12-4 to TRBJ1-6; D unclear. This CDR3 has 15 residues. Trimming shortened V by 6 bases and J by 6 bases, and 15 bases separated the two germline ends.

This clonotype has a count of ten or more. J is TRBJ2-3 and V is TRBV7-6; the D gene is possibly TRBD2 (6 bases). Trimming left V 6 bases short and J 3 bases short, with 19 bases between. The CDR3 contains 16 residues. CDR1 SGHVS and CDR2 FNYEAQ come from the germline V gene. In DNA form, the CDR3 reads TGTGCCAGCAGTCAACCACCTGGGGGGAGTACAGATACGCAGTATTTT. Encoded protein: CASSQPPGGSTDTQYF.

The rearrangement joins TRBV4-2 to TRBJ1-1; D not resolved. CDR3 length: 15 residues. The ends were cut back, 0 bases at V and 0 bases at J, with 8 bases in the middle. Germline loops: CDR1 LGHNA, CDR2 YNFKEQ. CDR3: CASSQDYQLNTEAFF. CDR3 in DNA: TGTGCCAGCAGCCAAGATTATCAGTTGAACACTGAAGCTTTCTTT.

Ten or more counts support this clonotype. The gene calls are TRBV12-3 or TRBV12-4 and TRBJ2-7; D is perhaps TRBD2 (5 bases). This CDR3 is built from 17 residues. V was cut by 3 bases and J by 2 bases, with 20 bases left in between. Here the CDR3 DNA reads TGTGCCAGCAGTTTCTTACGGGGAAGGGCCCGTACCTACGAGCAGTACTTC. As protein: CASSFLRGRARTYEQYF.

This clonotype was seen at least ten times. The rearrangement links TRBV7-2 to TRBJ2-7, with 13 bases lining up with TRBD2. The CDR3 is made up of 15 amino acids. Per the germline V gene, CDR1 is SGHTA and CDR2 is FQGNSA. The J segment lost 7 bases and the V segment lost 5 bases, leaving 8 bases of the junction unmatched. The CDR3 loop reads CASSPGTSGKEEQYF. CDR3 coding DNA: TGTGCCAGCAGCCCTGGGACTAGCGGGAAGGAGGAGCAGTACTTC. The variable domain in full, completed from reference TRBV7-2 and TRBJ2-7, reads GAGVSQSPSNKVTEKGKDVELRCDPISGHTALYWYRQSLGQGLEFLIYFQGNSAPDKSGLPSDRFSAERTGGSVSTLTIQRTQQEDSAVYLCASSPGTSGKEEQYFGPGTRLTVT.

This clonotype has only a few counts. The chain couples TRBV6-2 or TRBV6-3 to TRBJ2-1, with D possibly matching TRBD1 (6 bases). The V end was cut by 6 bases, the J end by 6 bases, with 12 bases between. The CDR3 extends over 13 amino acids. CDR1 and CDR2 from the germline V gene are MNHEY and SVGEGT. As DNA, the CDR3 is TGTGCCAGCAGCTACAGGGAGAGCAATGAGCAGTTCTTC. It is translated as CASSYRESNEQFF.

DNA for the CDR3: TGTGCCAGCAGCTCGAGCGACAGGGCTAAAAACACTGAAGCTTTCTTT. Translated, it gives CASSSSDRAKNTEAFF. The chain recombines TRBV7-8 with TRBJ1-1; 7 bases map to TRBD1. The CDR3 length is 16 residues. Germline V lookup: CDR1 SGHVS, CDR2 FQNEAQ. With V trimmed by 4 bases and J by 2 bases, 10 bases remained unmatched. Complete variable domain (other parts from reference TRBV7-8 and TRBJ1-1): GAGVSQSPRYKVAKRGQDVALRCDPISGHVSLFWYQQALGQGPEFLTYFQNEAQLDKSGLPSDRFFAERPEGSVSTLKIQRTQQEDSAVYLCASSSSDRAKNTEAFFGQGTRLTVV.

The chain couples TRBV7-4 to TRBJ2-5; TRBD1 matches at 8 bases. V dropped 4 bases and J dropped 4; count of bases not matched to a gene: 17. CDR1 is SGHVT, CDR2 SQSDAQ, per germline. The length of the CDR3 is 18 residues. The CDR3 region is CASSSTVKGQGGIETQYF. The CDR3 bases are TGTGCCAGCAGCTCGACTGTGAAAGGACAGGGAGGTATAGAGACCCAGTACTTC.

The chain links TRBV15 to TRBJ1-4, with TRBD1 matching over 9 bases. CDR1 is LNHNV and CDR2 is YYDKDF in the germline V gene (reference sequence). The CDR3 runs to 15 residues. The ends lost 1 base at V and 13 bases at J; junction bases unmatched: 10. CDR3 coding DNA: TGTGCCACCAGCAGAGGAGGGACAGGGTCGACAAGACTGTTTTTT. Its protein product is CATSRGGTGSTRLFF.

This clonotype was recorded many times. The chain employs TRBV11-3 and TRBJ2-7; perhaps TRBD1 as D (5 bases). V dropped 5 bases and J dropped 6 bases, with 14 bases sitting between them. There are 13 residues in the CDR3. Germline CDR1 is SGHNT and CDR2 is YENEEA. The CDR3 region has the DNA TGTGCCAGCAGCGCCGGGCAGGGAAGCGAGCAGTACTTC. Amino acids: CASSAGQGSEQYF.

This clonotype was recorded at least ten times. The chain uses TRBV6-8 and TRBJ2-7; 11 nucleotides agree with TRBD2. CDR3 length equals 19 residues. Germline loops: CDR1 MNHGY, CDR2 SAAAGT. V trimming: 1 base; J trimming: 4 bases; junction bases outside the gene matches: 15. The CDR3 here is CASSYLPGTSGRLGYEQYF. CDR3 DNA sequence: TGTGCCAGCAGTTACTTGCCCGGGACTAGCGGTCGACTAGGGTACGAGCAGTACTTC.

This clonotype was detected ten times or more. In nucleotides, the CDR3 is TGTGCCAGCAGCTTAAAGGGGGCGGTAGCGGAGACCCAGTACTTC. Its translation is CASSLKGAVAETQYF. This chain uses TRBV7-2 with TRBJ2-5, with TRBD1 matching 7 bases. Germline assignment: CDR1 SGHTA and CDR2 FQGNSA. This CDR3 has 15 amino acids. V lost 2 bases to trimming and J lost 5 bases; unmatched junction nucleotides: 8. Together with reference TRBV7-2 and TRBJ2-5, the CDR3 gives the full variable domain: GAGVSQSPSNKVTEKGKDVELRCDPISGHTALYWYRQSLGQGLEFLIYFQGNSAPDKSGLPSDRFSAERTGGSVSTLTIQRTQQEDSAVYLCASSLKGAVAETQYFGPGTRLLVL.

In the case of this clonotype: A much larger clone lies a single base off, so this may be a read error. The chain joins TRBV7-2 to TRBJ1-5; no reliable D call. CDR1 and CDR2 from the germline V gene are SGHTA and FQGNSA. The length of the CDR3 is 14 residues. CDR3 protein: CAGSSDTRNQPQHF. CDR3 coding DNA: TGTGCCGGCAGCTCAGACACGAGGAATCAGCCCCAGCATTTT.

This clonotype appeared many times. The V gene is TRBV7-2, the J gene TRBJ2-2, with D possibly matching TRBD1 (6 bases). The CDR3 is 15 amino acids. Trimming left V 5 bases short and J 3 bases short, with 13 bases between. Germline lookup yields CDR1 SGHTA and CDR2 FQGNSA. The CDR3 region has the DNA TGTGCCAGCAGCAACACAGGGCTTCACACCGGGGAGCTGTTTTTT. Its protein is CASSNTGLHTGELFF.

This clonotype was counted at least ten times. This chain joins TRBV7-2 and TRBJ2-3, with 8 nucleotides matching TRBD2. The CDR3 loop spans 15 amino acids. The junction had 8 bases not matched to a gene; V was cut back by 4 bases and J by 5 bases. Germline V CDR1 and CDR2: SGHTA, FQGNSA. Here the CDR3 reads CASSSSGSGVDTQYF. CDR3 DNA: TGTGCCAGCAGCTCCAGCGGGAGTGGCGTAGATACGCAGTATTTT.

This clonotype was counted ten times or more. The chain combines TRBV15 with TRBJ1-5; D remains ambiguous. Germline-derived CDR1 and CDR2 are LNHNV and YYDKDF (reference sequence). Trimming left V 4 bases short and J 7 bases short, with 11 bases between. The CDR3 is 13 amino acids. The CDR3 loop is CATSKKWEQPQHF. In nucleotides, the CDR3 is TGTGCCACCAGCAAAAAGTGGGAGCAGCCCCAGCATTTT.

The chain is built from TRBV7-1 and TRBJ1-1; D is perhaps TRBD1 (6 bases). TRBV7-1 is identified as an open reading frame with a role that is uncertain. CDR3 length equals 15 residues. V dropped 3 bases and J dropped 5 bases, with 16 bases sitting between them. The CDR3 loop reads CASSSRAGAFTEAFF. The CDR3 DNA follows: TGTGCCAGCAGCTCCAGAGCAGGGGCTTTTACTGAAGCTTTCTTT.

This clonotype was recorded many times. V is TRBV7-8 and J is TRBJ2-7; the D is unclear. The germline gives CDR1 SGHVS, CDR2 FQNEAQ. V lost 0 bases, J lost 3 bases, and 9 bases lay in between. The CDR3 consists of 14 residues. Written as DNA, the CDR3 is TGTGCCAGCAGCTTAGCAGGGAACGTCTACGAGCAGTACTTC. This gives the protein CASSLAGNVYEQYF. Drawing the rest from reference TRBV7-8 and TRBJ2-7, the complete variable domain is GAGVSQSPRYKVAKRGQDVALRCDPISGHVSLFWYQQALGQGPEFLTYFQNEAQLDKSGLPSDRFFAERPEGSVSTLKIQRTQQEDSAVYLCASSLAGNVYEQYFGPGTRLTVT.

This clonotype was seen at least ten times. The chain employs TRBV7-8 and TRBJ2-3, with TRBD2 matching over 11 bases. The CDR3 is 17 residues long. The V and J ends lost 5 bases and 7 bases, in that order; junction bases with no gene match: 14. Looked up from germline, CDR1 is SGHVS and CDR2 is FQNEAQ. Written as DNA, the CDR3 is TGTGCCAGCAGCAAAGAGGTTAGGGCTAGCGGGAGGAATACGCAGTATTTT. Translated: CASSKEVRASGRNTQYF.

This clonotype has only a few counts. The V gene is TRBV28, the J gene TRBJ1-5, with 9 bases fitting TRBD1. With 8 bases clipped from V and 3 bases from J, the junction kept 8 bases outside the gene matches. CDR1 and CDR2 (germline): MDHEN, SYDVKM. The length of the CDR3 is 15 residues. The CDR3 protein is CASRGGDRVNQPQHF. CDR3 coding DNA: TGTGCCAGCCGTGGCGGGGACAGGGTCAATCAGCCCCAGCATTTT.

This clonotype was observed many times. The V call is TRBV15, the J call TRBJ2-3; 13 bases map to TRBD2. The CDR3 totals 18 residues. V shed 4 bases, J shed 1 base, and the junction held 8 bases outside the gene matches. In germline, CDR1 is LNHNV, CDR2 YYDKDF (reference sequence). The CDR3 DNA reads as TGTGCCACCAGCACCGACCGGACTAGCGGGGGTCGCACAGATACGCAGTATTTT. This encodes CATSTDRTSGGRTDTQYF.